In its sample, the clone carrying this TCR beta chain was seen a few times. Its cognate antigen is unknown. The record originates from a study of CD8 T cells in acute hepatitis C reinfection. Study-wide context: CD8+ T cells specific for HCV NS3-1073 were sequenced.

Sequencing used immunoSEQ multiplex PCR; TCRdb keeps in-frame clones, though not all of them. The data hold 30,000 to 45,000 clones, with approximately 85% observed a single time. This CDR3 has 15 amino acids. Trimming cost V 3 bases and J 6 bases, with 18 bases left between them. CDR1 and CDR2 from the germline V gene are LNHDA and SQIVND (reference sequence). Study results and limitations: Differing sequencing approaches may have limited exact matches to other epitopes. NS3-1073 specific repertoires were highly diverse across all groups.

Time point here: naive CD8 control sorted from an acute-time-point sample. Dead cells were excluded, and live cells stained for CD3, CD8 and CD45RO. Sequencing used naive CD8+ T cells from PBMCs. The sequence was obtained from a young woman who spontaneously cleared hepatitis C infection. This chain joins TRBV19 and TRBJ2-7; perhaps D is TRBD1 or TRBD2 (6 bases each). CDR3 sequence reads: CASSMDLGGLAEQYF. The CDR3 nucleotides read TGTGCCAGTAGTATGGACCTTGGGGGGCTTGCCGAGCAGTACTTC.